This TCR beta chain originates from a study of blood T cell repertoires in COVID-19. TCRdb's table, derived via immunoSEQ multiplex PCR, lists solely in-frame clones and lacks some. This sample has more than 300,000 clones, with roughly 90% found just once. The ends lost 4 bases at V and 2 bases at J; junction bases unmatched: 6. The length of the CDR3 is 16 residues. CDR1 KGHSH and CDR2 LQKENI come from the germline V gene. This chain uses TRBV18 with TRBJ2-3; 10 bases align to TRBD2. Sequences were obtained from peripheral blood. The receptor was isolated from a man aged 18 to 30 who had recovered from COVID-19. CDR3 residues: CASSRPGTSDTDTQYF. CDR3 sequence (DNA): TGTGCCAGCTCACGCCCCGGGACTAGCGACACAGATACGCAGTATTTT.